One and the same sample provided the 22 T cell receptor beta chains below, sequenced in a study of human T cells and chemical hapten exposure. TCRdb reprocessed the RACE reads with MiXCR, giving one entry per CDR3 protein. The sample consists of around 380,000 distinct CDR3 sequences, approximately 5.1% of them appearing once. Time point denoted: patch test 1, 2 weeks after DPC sensitization. Described treatment: therapeutic diphenylcyclopropenone sensitization with weekly scalp DPC. This material consisted of whole blood, taken in connection with sensitization to the hapten diphenylcyclopropenone (DPC). The receptors here all came from a woman aged 45-65 years with alopecia areata. Some clones in this sample may be carry-over from other donors' samples.

This clonotype showed up just a few times. The chain carries TRBV6-2 or TRBV6-3 and TRBJ1-2; D not resolved. CDR1 is MNHEY, CDR2 SVGEGT, per germline. CDR3 length: 13 amino acids. Trimming took off 6 bases at V and 4 bases at J, with 12 bases between the two ends. CDR3 coding DNA: TGTGCCAGCAGCAACCGGACGGCCTATGGCTACACCTTC. It specifies CASSNRTAYGYTF.

At least ten counts were recorded for this clonotype. V and J are TRBV12-3 or TRBV12-4 and TRBJ2-2; 8 nucleotides line up with TRBD2. The trim removed 7 bases at V and 8 bases at J, leaving 9 bases unmatched. The CDR3 loop spans 14 amino acids. CDR3 nucleotide sequence: TGTGCCAGCAAACCGGGACTAGACTTTGGGGAGCTGTTTTTT. This gives the protein CASKPGLDFGELFF.

The rearrangement uses TRBV28 and TRBJ1-2, with 8 bases identical to TRBD1. CDR3 size: 13 residues. The J segment lost 8 bases and the V segment lost 6 bases, leaving 8 bases of the junction unmatched. CDR1 and CDR2 (germline): MDHEN, SYDVKM. The CDR3 DNA reads TGTGCCAGCAGGAGACAGGGGAGAGAAGGCTACACCTTC. Translating it yields CASRRQGREGYTF.

The sample holds a few counts of this clonotype. CDR3 protein: CASSQEWGGPNTGELFF. In DNA form, the CDR3 reads TGTGCCAGCAGCCAAGAGTGGGGCGGACCGAACACCGGGGAGCTGTTTTTT. V usage is TRBV3-1 and J usage is TRBJ2-2; D is possibly TRBD1 (5 bases). The CDR3 length is 17 residues. Germline loops: CDR1 LGHDT, CDR2 YNNKEL (reference sequence). Trimming removed 0 bases at V and 0 bases at J, with 11 bases between.

This clonotype was picked up many times. The V and J genes are TRBV30 and TRBJ1-1, with 7 bases aligning to TRBD1. Germline lookup yields CDR1 GTSNPN and CDR2 SVGIG (reference sequence). This CDR3 contains 10 residues. Trimming took 5 bases from V and 7 from J; bases not matched to a gene: 1. The chain's CDR3 is CAWQGGEAFF. The CDR3 bases are TGTGCCTGGCAGGGGGGTGAAGCTTTCTTT.

This clonotype was observed a few times. The rearrangement joins TRBV28 to TRBJ2-3; D is unclear. Germline CDR1 reads MDHEN; CDR2 reads SYDVKM. The CDR3 is 14 residues long. V gave up 7 bases and J gave up 3 bases, with 14 bases separating them. The CDR3: CASIQGRFTDTQYF. The CDR3 coding sequence is TGTGCCAGCATTCAAGGGCGGTTTACAGATACGCAGTATTTT.

The chain uses TRBV12-3 or TRBV12-4 and TRBJ2-7; TRBD1 matches 8 bases. The CDR3 runs to 12 residues. Unmatched junction bases numbered 3, after V lost 4 bases and J lost 7 bases. The CDR3 is CASSWTGREQYF. The CDR3 DNA reads TGTGCCAGCAGTTGGACAGGGCGGGAGCAGTACTTC.

This sequence joins TRBV7-2 and TRBJ2-5; 10 bases match TRBD2. CDR1 is SGHTA, CDR2 FQGNSA, per germline. J was trimmed by 5 bases and V by 1 base; bases with no gene match: 4. The CDR3 consists of 15 residues. Here the CDR3 reads CASSLGQREGETQYF. DNA for the CDR3: TGTGCCAGCAGCTTAGGGCAGCGGGAGGGGGAGACCCAGTACTTC.

In its sample, this clonotype was seen many times. The J gene is TRBJ1-1, the V gene TRBV2; no clear D. Looked up from germline, CDR1 is SNHLY and CDR2 is FYNNEI. V was clipped by 6 bases and J by 1 base, with 6 bases between them. The CDR3 is 12 amino acids. The CDR3: CASRQWNTEAFF. The CDR3 DNA reads as TGTGCCAGCAGGCAGTGGAACACTGAAGCTTTCTTT. The whole variable domain, filled in from reference TRBV2 and TRBJ1-1, reads EPEVTQTPSHQVTQMGQEVILRCVPISNHLYFYWYRQILGQKVEFLVSFYNNEISEKSEIFDDQFSVERPDGSNFTLKIRSTKLEDSAMYFCASRQWNTEAFFGQGTRLTVV.

This clonotype came up many times. The rearrangement uses TRBV3-1 and TRBJ2-7; D gene ambiguous. V lost 4 bases and J 0 bases, leaving 10 bases between the germline ends. This CDR3 contains 14 residues. CDR1 LGHDT and CDR2 YNNKEL come from the germline V gene (reference sequence). The CDR3 coding sequence is TGTGCCAGCAGCCCCGGGCTGCGCTCCTACGAGCAGTACTTC. As protein: CASSPGLRSYEQYF.

This clonotype was recorded many times. This rearrangement joins TRBV20-1 to TRBJ1-3, with D perhaps matching TRBD1 (6 bases). V lost 5 bases and J 7 bases, leaving 9 bases between the germline ends. Looked up from germline, CDR1 is DFQATT and CDR2 is SNEGSKA (reference sequence). This CDR3 spans 11 amino acids. This chain's CDR3 is CSAGTRNTIYF. As DNA, the CDR3 is TGCAGTGCTGGGACAAGGAACACCATATATTTT.

This clonotype was picked up many times. This chain connects TRBV10-1 to TRBJ2-7; perhaps TRBD2 as D (5 bases). Trimming removed 6 bases at V and 7 bases at J, with 16 bases between. This CDR3 comprises 13 residues. Germline values: CDR1 WNHNN, CDR2 SYGVQD (reference sequence). As DNA, the CDR3 is TGCGCCAGCAGCCCAGGACTTTTCCTTGAGCAGTACTTC. This encodes CASSPGLFLEQYF.

This clonotype was counted at least ten times. This chain joins TRBV7-3 and TRBJ1-2; D not resolved. The V gene lost 5 bases and the J gene lost 5 bases, with 12 bases spanning the gap. CDR1 is SGHTA, CDR2 FQGTGA, per germline. CDR3 length: 13 residues. The CDR3 reads CASSPRRSYGYTF. In DNA, the CDR3 is TGTGCCAGCAGCCCACGAAGGAGTTATGGCTACACCTTC.

This clonotype appeared many times. This rearrangement joins TRBV7-9 to TRBJ1-2; weak D call: TRBD1 (6 bases). The V end lost 5 bases, the J end lost 6 bases, and 22 bases lay between the germline ends. The CDR3 is 16 residues long. The germline CDR1 and CDR2 sequences are SEHNR and FQNEAQ (reference sequence). CDR3 DNA: TGTGCCAGCAGCCAATCTTCGACAGGCTATACCGATGGCTACACCTTC. Its protein product is CASSQSSTGYTDGYTF.

This clonotype was recorded many times. The chain has TRBV5-5 and TRBJ1-5; D remains unclear. The CDR3 sequence is 16 residues long. Germline CDR1 SGHKS, CDR2 YYEKEE (reference sequence). Trimming removed 4 bases at V and 0 bases at J, with 14 bases between. In DNA, the CDR3 is TGTGCCAGCAGCGCCCTACTGGCGTATAGCAATCAGCCCCAGCATTTT. As protein: CASSALLAYSNQPQHF. Combining the CDR3 with reference TRBV5-5 and TRBJ1-5 gives the whole variable domain DAGVTQSPTHLIKTRGQQVTLRCSPISGHKSVSWYQQVLGQGPQFIFQYYEKEERGRGNFPDRFSARQFPNYSSELNVNALLLGDSALYLCASSALLAYSNQPQHFGDGTRLSIL.

This clonotype has ten or more counts. The chain recombines TRBV27 with TRBJ1-6; D ambiguous. V shed 5 bases and J shed 2 bases, with 7 bases lying between them. The CDR3 totals 14 residues. Germline lookup yields CDR1 MNHEY and CDR2 SMNVEV (reference sequence). CDR3 protein: CASSGNTYNSPLHF. CDR3 DNA sequence: TGTGCCAGCAGTGGGAACACCTATAATTCACCCCTCCACTTT.

This clonotype was recorded at least ten times. The chain has TRBV7-6 and TRBJ2-3; 10 nucleotides align to TRBD1. Germline V lookup: CDR1 SGHVS, CDR2 FNYEAQ. The ends lost 5 bases at V and 6 bases at J; junction bases unmatched: 5. The CDR3 consists of 14 residues. CDR3 residues: CASSPGTGVDTQYF. CDR3 DNA: TGTGCCAGCAGCCCCGGGACAGGGGTGGATACGCAGTATTTT.

This clonotype was detected a few times. The genes are TRBV5-4 and TRBJ2-5, with D tentatively TRBD2 (7 bases). V lost 4 bases and J 5 bases, leaving 15 bases between the germline ends. The CDR3 is 14 residues long. The germline V gene encodes CDR1 SGHNT and CDR2 YYREEE (reference sequence). CDR3 sequence reads: CASSVRGGGETQYF. DNA for the CDR3: TGTGCCAGCAGCGTTCGCGGGGGCGGCGAGACCCAGTACTTC. The full variable domain, rest sourced from reference TRBV5-4 and TRBJ2-5, is ETGVTQSPTHLIKTRGQQVTLRCSSQSGHNTVSWYQQALGQGPQFIFQYYREEENGRGNFPPRFSGLQFPNYSSELNVNALELDDSALYLCASSVRGGGETQYFGPGTRLLVL.

The V and J genes are TRBV15 and TRBJ2-5; D is uncertain. CDR1 LNHNV and CDR2 YYDKDF come from the germline V gene (reference sequence). V shed 0 bases and J shed 4 bases, with 6 bases lying between them. The CDR3 contains 13 residues. DNA for the CDR3: TGTGCCACCAGCAGAGATCCCGGAGAGACCCAGTACTTC. This encodes CATSRDPGETQYF.

A note on this clonotype: A much more abundant neighbour one base away suggests this may be a read error. This chain joins TRBV7-2 and TRBJ2-3; D not certain. Trimming stripped 5 bases from V and 1 base from J, with 7 bases between. This CDR3 has 13 amino acids. Germline V gene sequence: CDR1 SGHTA, CDR2 FQGNSA. The CDR3 DNA reads TGTGCCAGCAGCCGTCTGGGCACAGATACGCAGTATTTT. This codes for CASSRLGTDTQYF.

About this clonotype itself: Being one base from a much bigger clone, this may be a read error. V and J are TRBV6-2 or TRBV6-3 and TRBJ2-4, with TRBD1 identical over 11 bases. The germline V gene has CDR1 MNHEY and CDR2 SVGEGT. The CDR3 spans 15 residues. The CDR3 sequence: CASSQGQGVGNFQYF. The CDR3 DNA follows: TGTGCCAGCAGCCAGGGACAGGGGGTCGGAAACTTTCAGTACTTC.

This clonotype was seen repeatedly, ten times or more. V usage is TRBV7-8 and J usage is TRBJ1-1, with D tentatively TRBD1 (6 bases). V lost 5 bases and J lost 0, with 13 bases in between. The CDR3 is 15 residues long. The germline gives CDR1 SGHVS, CDR2 FQNEAQ. The CDR3 loop reads CASSPQGLMNTEAFF. CDR3 DNA sequence: TGTGCCAGCAGCCCACAGGGCCTGATGAACACTGAAGCTTTCTTT.